This is a list of T cell receptor beta chains from one sample in a study of PD-1 blockade in classical Hodgkin lymphoma. Using immunoSEQ multiplex PCR, the repertoire was profiled, and TCRdb retains in-frame clones only, with some absent. The sample has approximately 11,000 clones, roughly 84% seen once; the top ten hold approximately 33%. Here the sequenced sample was CD8+ T cells from blood, taken before the fourth cycle of nivolumab. The receptors shown here come from a human donor with classical Hodgkin lymphoma. The donor label of this sample is uncertain. Both conserved end residues are part of each CDR3. Each record gives: V gene, D gene, clone size, J gene, CDR3 protein, CDR3 DNA. The D gene is left open where the match is weak. The size of a clone is reported for some rows only, either as once, few or many, or as a class for expanded clones.

V gene: TRBV5-8; D gene: TRBD1; clone size: -; J gene: TRBJ1-1; CDR3 protein: CASSREQGTMNTEAFF; CDR3 DNA: TGTGCCAGCAGCCGGGAACAGGGGACAATGAACACTGAAGCTTTCTTT
V gene: TRBV14; D gene: -; clone size: -; J gene: TRBJ2-7; CDR3 protein: CASSQGYEQYF; CDR3 DNA: TGTGCCAGCAGCCAGGGGTACGAGCAGTACTTC
V gene: TRBV7-9; D gene: -; clone size: -; J gene: TRBJ1-1; CDR3 protein: CASSLRSSGHEAFF; CDR3 DNA: TGTGCCAGCAGCTTAAGGTCTTCCGGCCATGAAGCTTTCTTT
V gene: TRBV11-2; D gene: -; clone size: few; J gene: TRBJ1-4; CDR3 protein: CASSLIPQEKLFF; CDR3 DNA: TGTGCCAGCAGCTTAATTCCGCAGGAAAAACTGTTTTTT
V gene: TRBV7-6; D gene: TRBD2; clone size: -; J gene: TRBJ2-1; CDR3 protein: CASSLGWERGEGNEQFF; CDR3 DNA: TGTGCCAGCAGCTTAGGTTGGGAGCGGGGGGAAGGCAATGAGCAGTTCTTC
V gene: TRBV11-2; D gene: -; clone size: few; J gene: TRBJ1-2; CDR3 protein: CASSIGAGHGYTF; CDR3 DNA: TGTGCCAGCAGTATAGGGGCGGGGCATGGCTACACCTTC
V gene: TRBV27; D gene: -; clone size: -; J gene: TRBJ2-7; CDR3 protein: CASSPLRGDYEQYF; CDR3 DNA: TGTGCCAGCAGTCCTCTCCGGGGAGACTACGAGCAGTACTTC
V gene: TRBV6-5; D gene: -; clone size: once; J gene: TRBJ1-3; CDR3 protein: CASTHLPLAGNTIYF; CDR3 DNA: TGTGCCAGCACCCACCTACCCCTGGCTGGAAACACCATATATTTT
V gene: TRBV7-9; D gene: -; clone size: -; J gene: TRBJ1-1; CDR3 protein: CASSPRAFVEAFF; CDR3 DNA: TGTGCCAGCAGCCCGCGGGCGTTCGTTGAAGCTTTCTTT
V gene: TRBV7-9; D gene: TRBD1; clone size: -; J gene: TRBJ2-7; CDR3 protein: CASSALGTGDEQYF; CDR3 DNA: TGTGCCAGCAGCGCCCTCGGGACAGGGGATGAGCAGTACTTC
V gene: TRBV2; D gene: -; clone size: once; J gene: TRBJ2-3; CDR3 protein: CASSLGNTQYF; CDR3 DNA: TGTGCCAGCAGTCTCGGTAATACGCAGTATTTT
V gene: TRBV28; D gene: -; clone size: -; J gene: TRBJ2-3; CDR3 protein: CASSLSSYSTDTQYF; CDR3 DNA: TGTGCCAGCAGTTTATCTAGTTATAGCACAGATACGCAGTATTTT
V gene: TRBV29-1; D gene: -; clone size: -; J gene: TRBJ1-5; CDR3 protein: CSVDEGSSQPQHF; CDR3 DNA: TGCAGCGTTGACGAGGGATCGAGTCAGCCCCAGCATTTT
V gene: TRBV27; D gene: TRBD1; clone size: -; J gene: TRBJ1-1; CDR3 protein: CASNPTGVGTEAFF; CDR3 DNA: TGTGCCAGCAACCCGACAGGGGTGGGCACTGAAGCTTTCTTT
V gene: TRBV4-1; D gene: -; clone size: -; J gene: TRBJ1-1; CDR3 protein: CASSQDYAGPTRRKAFF; CDR3 DNA: TGCGCCAGCAGCCAAGACTATGCGGGGCCCACTCGCAGAAAAGCTTTCTTT
V gene: TRBV15; D gene: -; clone size: -; J gene: TRBJ1-5; CDR3 protein: CATAEVERGNQPQHF; CDR3 DNA: TGTGCCACCGCGGAGGTAGAGCGGGGCAATCAGCCCCAGCATTTT
V gene: TRBV4-2; D gene: TRBD2; clone size: -; J gene: TRBJ2-7; CDR3 protein: CASSLEYGGRASEQYF; CDR3 DNA: TGTGCCAGCAGCCTAGAATACGGCGGGAGGGCCTCAGAGCAGTACTTC
V gene: TRBV6-6; D gene: -; clone size: -; J gene: TRBJ1-5; CDR3 protein: CASSYLGGMGNQPQHF; CDR3 DNA: TGTGCCAGCAGTTACTTAGGAGGGATGGGCAATCAGCCCCAGCATTTT
V gene: TRBV29-1; D gene: TRBD1; clone size: -; J gene: TRBJ1-1; CDR3 protein: CSARQGANTEAFF; CDR3 DNA: TGCAGCGCCAGACAGGGTGCCAACACTGAAGCTTTCTTT
V gene: TRBV7-9; D gene: TRBD2; clone size: -; J gene: TRBJ2-7; CDR3 protein: CASSPGTSGEQYF; CDR3 DNA: TGTGCCAGCAGCCCCGGGACTAGCGGGGAGCAGTACTTC
V gene: TRBV5-1; D gene: TRBD1; clone size: -; J gene: TRBJ1-1; CDR3 protein: CASSLDRGTEAFF; CDR3 DNA: TGCGCCAGCAGCCTGGACAGGGGAACTGAAGCTTTCTTT
V gene: TRBV5-1; D gene: TRBD2; clone size: -; J gene: TRBJ2-1; CDR3 protein: CASSPRTSGPVHEQFF; CDR3 DNA: TGCGCCAGCAGCCCCCGGACTAGCGGGCCAGTACATGAGCAGTTCTTC
V gene: TRBV9; D gene: -; clone size: -; J gene: TRBJ1-2; CDR3 protein: CASRSNYGYTF; CDR3 DNA: TGTGCCAGCAGATCCAACTATGGCTACACCTTC
V gene: TRBV13; D gene: -; clone size: -; J gene: TRBJ2-7; CDR3 protein: CASSARRELEQYF; CDR3 DNA: TGTGCCAGCAGCGCCCGACGGGAACTCGAGCAGTACTTC
V gene: TRBV6-5; D gene: -; clone size: -; J gene: TRBJ1-2; CDR3 protein: CASSYSGVDGYTF; CDR3 DNA: TGTGCCAGCAGTTACTCGGGAGTGGATGGCTACACCTTC
V gene: TRBV14; D gene: -; clone size: -; J gene: TRBJ1-1; CDR3 protein: CASSSDLTVYTEAFF; CDR3 DNA: TGTGCCAGCAGTTCTGACCTTACAGTCTATACTGAAGCTTTCTTT
V gene: TRBV6-1; D gene: -; clone size: -; J gene: TRBJ1-2; CDR3 protein: CASSERENYGYTF; CDR3 DNA: TGTGCCAGCAGTGAACGGGAAAACTATGGCTACACCTTC
V gene: TRBV10-1; D gene: -; clone size: -; J gene: TRBJ2-3; CDR3 protein: CASSGQADPSTDTQYF; CDR3 DNA: TGCGCCAGCAGTGGTCAAGCTGATCCTAGCACAGATACGCAGTATTTT
V gene: TRBV7-9; D gene: TRBD2; clone size: few; J gene: TRBJ2-1; CDR3 protein: CASSARGTSGINEQFF; CDR3 DNA: TGTGCCAGCAGCGCCCGCGGGACTAGCGGAATCAATGAGCAGTTCTTC
V gene: TRBV29-1; D gene: -; clone size: once; J gene: TRBJ2-2; CDR3 protein: CSVAGVEGSRSSGGELFF; CDR3 DNA: TGCAGCGTTGCCGGGGTCGAGGGGTCCCGAAGTTCCGGCGGGGAGCTGTTTTTT
V gene: TRBV30; D gene: -; clone size: few; J gene: TRBJ1-5; CDR3 protein: CAWPPRRQPQHF; CDR3 DNA: TGTGCCTGGCCCCCAAGGAGGCAGCCCCAGCATTTT
V gene: TRBV11-2; D gene: -; clone size: -; J gene: TRBJ2-2; CDR3 protein: CASSSLSTPGELFF; CDR3 DNA: TGTGCCAGCAGCTCCCTTAGTACCCCCGGGGAGCTGTTTTTT
V gene: TRBV28; D gene: TRBD1; clone size: few; J gene: TRBJ2-2; CDR3 protein: CASSSAGTANTGELFF; CDR3 DNA: TGTGCCAGCAGTTCCGCCGGGACAGCGAACACCGGGGAGCTGTTTTTT
V gene: TRBV2; D gene: -; clone size: -; J gene: TRBJ2-1; CDR3 protein: CASKSPQGWYNEQFF; CDR3 DNA: TGTGCCAGCAAATCCCCTCAGGGTTGGTACAATGAGCAGTTCTTC
V gene: TRBV28; D gene: TRBD2; clone size: once; J gene: TRBJ2-2; CDR3 protein: CASSSVGGSRDTGELFF; CDR3 DNA: TGTGCCAGCAGTTCCGTGGGCGGGAGTAGGGACACCGGGGAGCTGTTTTTT
V gene: TRBV30; D gene: -; clone size: -; J gene: TRBJ1-2; CDR3 protein: CAWRGGGYTF; CDR3 DNA: TGTGCCTGGAGGGGGGGTGGCTACACCTTC
V gene: TRBV6-5; D gene: TRBD1; clone size: -; J gene: TRBJ2-3; CDR3 protein: CASSLQGAGDTQYF; CDR3 DNA: TGTGCCAGCAGCCTACAGGGGGCTGGGGATACGCAGTATTTT
V gene: TRBV2; D gene: TRBD1; clone size: once; J gene: TRBJ2-7; CDR3 protein: CASSPPDRVAYEQYF; CDR3 DNA: TGTGCCAGCAGCCCACCGGACAGGGTTGCCTACGAGCAGTACTTC
V gene: TRBV19; D gene: TRBD1; clone size: -; J gene: TRBJ2-2; CDR3 protein: CASSPTGGPNTGELFF; CDR3 DNA: TGTGCCAGTAGCCCAACAGGGGGCCCGAACACCGGGGAGCTGTTTTTT
V gene: TRBV7-9; D gene: TRBD1; clone size: -; J gene: TRBJ2-3; CDR3 protein: CASSLSSMGVHRGQDTQYF; CDR3 DNA: TGTGCCAGCAGCTTATCCTCCATGGGAGTTCACAGGGGACAAGATACGCAGTATTTT
V gene: TRBV6-1; D gene: -; clone size: medium-sized; J gene: TRBJ1-2; CDR3 protein: CASSEWVQVNYGYTF; CDR3 DNA: TGTGCCAGCAGTGAATGGGTGCAAGTTAACTATGGCTACACCTTC
V gene: TRBV19; D gene: TRBD1; clone size: few; J gene: TRBJ2-2; CDR3 protein: CASITGTEATGELFF; CDR3 DNA: TGTGCCAGTATTACCGGGACAGAGGCGACCGGGGAGCTGTTTTTT
V gene: TRBV10-2; D gene: TRBD1; clone size: -; J gene: TRBJ1-2; CDR3 protein: CATREGAGLNYGYTF; CDR3 DNA: TGCGCCACCCGGGAGGGGGCAGGTCTAAACTATGGCTACACCTTC
V gene: TRBV4-1; D gene: -; clone size: -; J gene: TRBJ1-2; CDR3 protein: CASSLNAGESYGYTF; CDR3 DNA: TGCGCCAGCAGCCTAAATGCCGGGGAAAGCTATGGCTACACCTTC